The next 21 T cell receptor beta chains were all read from a single sample in a study of T-cell memory formation after mild COVID-19. TCRdb re-called the 5' RACE reads with MiXCR, one entry per CDR3 protein. The sample comprises roughly 450,000 distinct CDR3 sequences, roughly 18% of which are singletons, and about a fifth rests with the top ten. Sequenced material: PBMCs or a T cell subset sorted from them (not recorded which). These receptors originate from a man aged 18 to 29 who had mild COVID-19 (a few samples of this study predate the infection). Cell type and time point are not known.

This chain links TRBV5-1 with TRBJ1-5; maybe TRBD1 (6 bases). Germline CDR1 reads SGHRS; CDR2 reads YFSETQ. CDR3 length: 14 amino acids. Trimming took off 0 bases at V and 5 bases at J, with 9 bases between the two ends. The CDR3 loop reads CASSLAGEDQPQHF. CDR3 sequence (DNA): TGCGCCAGCAGCTTGGCAGGGGAGGATCAGCCCCAGCATTTT.

This clonotype turned up a few times. The gene calls are TRBV5-1 and TRBJ2-3; 7 nucleotides align to TRBD2. With 2 bases clipped from V and 2 bases from J, the junction kept 5 bases outside the gene matches. The length of the CDR3 is 15 residues. Germline V gene lookup returns CDR1 SGHRS and CDR2 YFSETQ. DNA for the CDR3: TGCGCCAGCAGCTTAGGGAGGGGCGACACAGATACGCAGTATTTT. It specifies CASSLGRGDTDTQYF.

The J gene is TRBJ1-2, the V gene TRBV29-1, with a weak D call TRBD1 (5 bases). Germline V CDR1 and CDR2: SQVTM, ANQGSEA. V was trimmed by 7 bases and J by 8 bases, leaving 14 bases between them. This CDR3 contains 11 residues. The CDR3 is CSGRMGDGYTF. For the CDR3, the DNA is TGCAGCGGACGGATGGGGGACGGCTACACCTTC.

The chain combines TRBV29-1 with TRBJ1-4, with a possible D match to TRBD1 (5 bases). CDR3 size: 13 residues. Per germline, CDR1 SQVTM and CDR2 ANQGSEA. The V gene lost 4 bases and the J gene lost 3 bases, with 9 bases spanning the gap. This chain's CDR3 is CSVGGSANEKLFF. CDR3 DNA: TGCAGCGTTGGGGGGAGCGCTAATGAAAAACTGTTTTTT.

This clonotype was picked up many times. The chain couples TRBV24-1 to TRBJ1-5, with D maybe TRBD1 (6 bases). The V and J ends lost 2 bases and 4 bases respectively, with 11 bases between them. The CDR3 length is 15 residues. The germline CDR1 and CDR2 sequences are KGHDR and SFDVKD. CDR3 nucleotide sequence: TGTGCCACCAGTGATTCTGGACAGCTTAATCAGCCCCAGCATTTT. It is translated as CATSDSGQLNQPQHF.

The CDR3 DNA reads TGTGCCAGCAGCCTAGGGACTAGCGGGCCTCAAGAGACCCAGTACTTC. Residues: CASSLGTSGPQETQYF. V usage is TRBV7-9 and J usage is TRBJ2-5; 12 bases map to TRBD2. There are 16 residues in the CDR3. The V segment lost 5 bases and the J segment 2 bases; nucleotides outside the gene matches: 6. The V gene's germline CDR1 is SEHNR and CDR2 FQNEAQ (reference sequence).

This clonotype appeared a few times. The chain combines TRBV9 with TRBJ1-5; D might be TRBD1 (5 bases). The germline V gene encodes CDR1 SGDLS and CDR2 YYNGEE. The V end was cut by 4 bases, the J end by 6 bases, with 14 bases between. The CDR3 loop spans 14 amino acids. This CDR3 reads CASSPGVGTQPQHF. The DNA of the CDR3 is TGTGCCAGCAGCCCGGGAGTGGGGACTCAGCCCCAGCATTTT.

This clonotype was picked up a small number of times. This chain links TRBV30 with TRBJ1-2, with D tentatively TRBD1 (6 bases). With 5 bases removed from V and 2 bases from J, the gap between germline ends came to 18 bases. Germline V gene sequence: CDR1 GTSNPN, CDR2 SVGIG (reference sequence). CDR3 length: 15 residues. CDR3 amino acids: CAWGLVLGANYGYTF. CDR3 sequence (DNA): TGTGCCTGGGGACTGGTACTGGGGGCCAACTATGGCTACACCTTC.

V is TRBV3-1 and J is TRBJ1-1; tentative D call: TRBD1 (5 bases). The CDR3 is 13 amino acids. V lost 3 bases, J lost 7 bases, and 12 bases lay in between. Per germline, CDR1 LGHDT and CDR2 YNNKEL (reference sequence). This chain's CDR3 is CASSHGTGFEAFF. The CDR3, as DNA: TGTGCCAGCAGCCATGGGACCGGATTTGAAGCTTTCTTT.

The table lists this clonotype with a few counts. The rearrangement links TRBV7-3 to TRBJ2-5; perhaps D is TRBD1 or TRBD2 (5 bases each). The CDR3 consists of 15 residues. Looked up from germline, CDR1 is SGHTA and CDR2 is FQGTGA. V lost 5 bases and J 5 bases, leaving 18 bases between the germline ends. CDR3 DNA: TGTGCCAGCAGCGCCAACGGAGGTCCAGGGGAGACCCAGTACTTC. As protein: CASSANGGPGETQYF.

The table lists this clonotype with many counts. The chain couples TRBV12-3 or TRBV12-4 to TRBJ2-1; D possibly corresponds to TRBD2 (6 bases). Trimming cost V 5 bases and J 7 bases, with 24 bases left between them. CDR3 length: 17 amino acids. The CDR3 coding sequence is TGTGCCAGCAGTCCCCGGGGGAGCCGAAGCATAGGGAATGAGCAGTTCTTC. It translates to CASSPRGSRSIGNEQFF.

This clonotype was seen a few times. This sequence joins TRBV6-2 or TRBV6-3 and TRBJ1-1; 8 nucleotides line up with TRBD1. This CDR3 has 13 amino acids. The germline V gene encodes CDR1 MNHEY and CDR2 SVGEGT. V lost 6 bases to trimming and J lost 11 bases; unmatched junction nucleotides: 11. This chain's CDR3 is CASRSSGGDSAFF. CDR3 nucleotides: TGTGCCAGCAGGTCCTCAGGGGGCGATTCGGCTTTCTTT.

V and J are TRBV27 and TRBJ2-7; 10 positions match TRBD1. J was trimmed by 3 bases and V by 6 bases; bases with no gene match: 5. CDR1 MNHEY and CDR2 SMNVEV come from the germline V gene (reference sequence). The CDR3 contains 14 residues. The CDR3 bases are TGTGCCAGCAGCCGGGACAGGGGTCTCTACGAGCAGTACTTC. This codes for CASSRDRGLYEQYF.

The V call is TRBV7-3, the J call TRBJ2-2; D might be TRBD1 (6 bases). The CDR3 length is 14 residues. V shed 5 bases and J shed 3 bases, with 10 bases lying between them. Germline V gives CDR1 SGHTA, CDR2 FQGTGA. The CDR3 reads CASSRDTDTGELFF. The CDR3 bases are TGTGCCAGCAGCCGGGACACCGACACCGGGGAGCTGTTTTTT.

The chain uses TRBV7-2 and TRBJ1-5; TRBD1 matches at 7 bases. CDR1 and CDR2 (germline): SGHTA, FQGNSA. V was pared by 5 bases and J by 7 bases, with 11 bases of the junction left unmatched. The CDR3 contains 15 residues. Here the CDR3 reads CASSRQGGTEQPQHF. The CDR3 DNA reads TGTGCCAGCAGCAGACAGGGTGGAACGGAGCAGCCCCAGCATTTT.

V and J are TRBV12-3 or TRBV12-4 and TRBJ1-2; no firm D call. Trimming cost V 5 bases and J 6 bases, with 10 bases left between them. There are 12 residues in the CDR3. DNA of the CDR3: TGTGCCAGCAGTCCCCGACCAGATGGCTACACCTTC. Its translation: CASSPRPDGYTF.

The sample holds a few counts of this clonotype. The chain recombines TRBV20-1 with TRBJ2-5; no firm D call. Germline V gene sequence: CDR1 DFQATT, CDR2 SNEGSKA (reference sequence). V lost 0 bases to trimming and J lost 3 bases, with 11 bases between them. There are 14 residues in the CDR3. The DNA of the CDR3 is TGCAGTGCTAGAGATCTGGGCTACAAAGAGACCCAGTACTTC. Its translation is CSARDLGYKETQYF.

The CDR3 DNA reads TGTGCCAGCAGCCAATTTCGGGCAGTGAGCACAGATACGCAGTATTTT. It is translated as CASSQFRAVSTDTQYF. The chain combines TRBV14 with TRBJ2-3; D not certain. V lost 2 bases and J lost 0, with 12 bases in between. The germline V gene encodes CDR1 SGHDN and CDR2 FVKESK. The length of the CDR3 is 16 residues.

The J gene is TRBJ1-2, the V gene TRBV20-1; 12 nucleotides line up with TRBD1. CDR1 and CDR2 from the germline V gene are DFQATT and SNEGSKA (reference sequence). Trimming removed 1 base from V and 3 bases from J; junction bases left unmatched: 3. CDR3 length: 15 amino acids. The CDR3 coding sequence is TGCAGTGCTAGAGGGGACAGGGGGCGAGACTATGGCTACACCTTC. Protein sequence: CSARGDRGRDYGYTF.

This clonotype has only a few counts. J is TRBJ2-1 and V is TRBV6-5; TRBD2 agrees at 7 bases. The length of the CDR3 is 14 residues. CDR1 is MNHEY and CDR2 is SVGAGI in the germline V gene. V lost 2 bases, J lost 6 bases, and 4 bases stayed unmatched. Here the CDR3 DNA reads TGTGCCAGCAGTTACGGAGCTAGCGGCAATGAGCAGTTCTTC. This sequence encodes CASSYGASGNEQFF.

V usage is TRBV30 and J usage is TRBJ2-1, with 8 nucleotides matching TRBD2. The CDR3 extends over 11 amino acids. Trimming cost V 7 bases and J 9 bases; bases outside gene matches: 5. Looked up from germline, CDR1 is GTSNPN and CDR2 is SVGIG (reference sequence). CDR3 sequence reads: CAFRGGPEQFF. The CDR3 DNA sequence: TGTGCCTTTCGGGGGGGCCCTGAGCAGTTCTTC.